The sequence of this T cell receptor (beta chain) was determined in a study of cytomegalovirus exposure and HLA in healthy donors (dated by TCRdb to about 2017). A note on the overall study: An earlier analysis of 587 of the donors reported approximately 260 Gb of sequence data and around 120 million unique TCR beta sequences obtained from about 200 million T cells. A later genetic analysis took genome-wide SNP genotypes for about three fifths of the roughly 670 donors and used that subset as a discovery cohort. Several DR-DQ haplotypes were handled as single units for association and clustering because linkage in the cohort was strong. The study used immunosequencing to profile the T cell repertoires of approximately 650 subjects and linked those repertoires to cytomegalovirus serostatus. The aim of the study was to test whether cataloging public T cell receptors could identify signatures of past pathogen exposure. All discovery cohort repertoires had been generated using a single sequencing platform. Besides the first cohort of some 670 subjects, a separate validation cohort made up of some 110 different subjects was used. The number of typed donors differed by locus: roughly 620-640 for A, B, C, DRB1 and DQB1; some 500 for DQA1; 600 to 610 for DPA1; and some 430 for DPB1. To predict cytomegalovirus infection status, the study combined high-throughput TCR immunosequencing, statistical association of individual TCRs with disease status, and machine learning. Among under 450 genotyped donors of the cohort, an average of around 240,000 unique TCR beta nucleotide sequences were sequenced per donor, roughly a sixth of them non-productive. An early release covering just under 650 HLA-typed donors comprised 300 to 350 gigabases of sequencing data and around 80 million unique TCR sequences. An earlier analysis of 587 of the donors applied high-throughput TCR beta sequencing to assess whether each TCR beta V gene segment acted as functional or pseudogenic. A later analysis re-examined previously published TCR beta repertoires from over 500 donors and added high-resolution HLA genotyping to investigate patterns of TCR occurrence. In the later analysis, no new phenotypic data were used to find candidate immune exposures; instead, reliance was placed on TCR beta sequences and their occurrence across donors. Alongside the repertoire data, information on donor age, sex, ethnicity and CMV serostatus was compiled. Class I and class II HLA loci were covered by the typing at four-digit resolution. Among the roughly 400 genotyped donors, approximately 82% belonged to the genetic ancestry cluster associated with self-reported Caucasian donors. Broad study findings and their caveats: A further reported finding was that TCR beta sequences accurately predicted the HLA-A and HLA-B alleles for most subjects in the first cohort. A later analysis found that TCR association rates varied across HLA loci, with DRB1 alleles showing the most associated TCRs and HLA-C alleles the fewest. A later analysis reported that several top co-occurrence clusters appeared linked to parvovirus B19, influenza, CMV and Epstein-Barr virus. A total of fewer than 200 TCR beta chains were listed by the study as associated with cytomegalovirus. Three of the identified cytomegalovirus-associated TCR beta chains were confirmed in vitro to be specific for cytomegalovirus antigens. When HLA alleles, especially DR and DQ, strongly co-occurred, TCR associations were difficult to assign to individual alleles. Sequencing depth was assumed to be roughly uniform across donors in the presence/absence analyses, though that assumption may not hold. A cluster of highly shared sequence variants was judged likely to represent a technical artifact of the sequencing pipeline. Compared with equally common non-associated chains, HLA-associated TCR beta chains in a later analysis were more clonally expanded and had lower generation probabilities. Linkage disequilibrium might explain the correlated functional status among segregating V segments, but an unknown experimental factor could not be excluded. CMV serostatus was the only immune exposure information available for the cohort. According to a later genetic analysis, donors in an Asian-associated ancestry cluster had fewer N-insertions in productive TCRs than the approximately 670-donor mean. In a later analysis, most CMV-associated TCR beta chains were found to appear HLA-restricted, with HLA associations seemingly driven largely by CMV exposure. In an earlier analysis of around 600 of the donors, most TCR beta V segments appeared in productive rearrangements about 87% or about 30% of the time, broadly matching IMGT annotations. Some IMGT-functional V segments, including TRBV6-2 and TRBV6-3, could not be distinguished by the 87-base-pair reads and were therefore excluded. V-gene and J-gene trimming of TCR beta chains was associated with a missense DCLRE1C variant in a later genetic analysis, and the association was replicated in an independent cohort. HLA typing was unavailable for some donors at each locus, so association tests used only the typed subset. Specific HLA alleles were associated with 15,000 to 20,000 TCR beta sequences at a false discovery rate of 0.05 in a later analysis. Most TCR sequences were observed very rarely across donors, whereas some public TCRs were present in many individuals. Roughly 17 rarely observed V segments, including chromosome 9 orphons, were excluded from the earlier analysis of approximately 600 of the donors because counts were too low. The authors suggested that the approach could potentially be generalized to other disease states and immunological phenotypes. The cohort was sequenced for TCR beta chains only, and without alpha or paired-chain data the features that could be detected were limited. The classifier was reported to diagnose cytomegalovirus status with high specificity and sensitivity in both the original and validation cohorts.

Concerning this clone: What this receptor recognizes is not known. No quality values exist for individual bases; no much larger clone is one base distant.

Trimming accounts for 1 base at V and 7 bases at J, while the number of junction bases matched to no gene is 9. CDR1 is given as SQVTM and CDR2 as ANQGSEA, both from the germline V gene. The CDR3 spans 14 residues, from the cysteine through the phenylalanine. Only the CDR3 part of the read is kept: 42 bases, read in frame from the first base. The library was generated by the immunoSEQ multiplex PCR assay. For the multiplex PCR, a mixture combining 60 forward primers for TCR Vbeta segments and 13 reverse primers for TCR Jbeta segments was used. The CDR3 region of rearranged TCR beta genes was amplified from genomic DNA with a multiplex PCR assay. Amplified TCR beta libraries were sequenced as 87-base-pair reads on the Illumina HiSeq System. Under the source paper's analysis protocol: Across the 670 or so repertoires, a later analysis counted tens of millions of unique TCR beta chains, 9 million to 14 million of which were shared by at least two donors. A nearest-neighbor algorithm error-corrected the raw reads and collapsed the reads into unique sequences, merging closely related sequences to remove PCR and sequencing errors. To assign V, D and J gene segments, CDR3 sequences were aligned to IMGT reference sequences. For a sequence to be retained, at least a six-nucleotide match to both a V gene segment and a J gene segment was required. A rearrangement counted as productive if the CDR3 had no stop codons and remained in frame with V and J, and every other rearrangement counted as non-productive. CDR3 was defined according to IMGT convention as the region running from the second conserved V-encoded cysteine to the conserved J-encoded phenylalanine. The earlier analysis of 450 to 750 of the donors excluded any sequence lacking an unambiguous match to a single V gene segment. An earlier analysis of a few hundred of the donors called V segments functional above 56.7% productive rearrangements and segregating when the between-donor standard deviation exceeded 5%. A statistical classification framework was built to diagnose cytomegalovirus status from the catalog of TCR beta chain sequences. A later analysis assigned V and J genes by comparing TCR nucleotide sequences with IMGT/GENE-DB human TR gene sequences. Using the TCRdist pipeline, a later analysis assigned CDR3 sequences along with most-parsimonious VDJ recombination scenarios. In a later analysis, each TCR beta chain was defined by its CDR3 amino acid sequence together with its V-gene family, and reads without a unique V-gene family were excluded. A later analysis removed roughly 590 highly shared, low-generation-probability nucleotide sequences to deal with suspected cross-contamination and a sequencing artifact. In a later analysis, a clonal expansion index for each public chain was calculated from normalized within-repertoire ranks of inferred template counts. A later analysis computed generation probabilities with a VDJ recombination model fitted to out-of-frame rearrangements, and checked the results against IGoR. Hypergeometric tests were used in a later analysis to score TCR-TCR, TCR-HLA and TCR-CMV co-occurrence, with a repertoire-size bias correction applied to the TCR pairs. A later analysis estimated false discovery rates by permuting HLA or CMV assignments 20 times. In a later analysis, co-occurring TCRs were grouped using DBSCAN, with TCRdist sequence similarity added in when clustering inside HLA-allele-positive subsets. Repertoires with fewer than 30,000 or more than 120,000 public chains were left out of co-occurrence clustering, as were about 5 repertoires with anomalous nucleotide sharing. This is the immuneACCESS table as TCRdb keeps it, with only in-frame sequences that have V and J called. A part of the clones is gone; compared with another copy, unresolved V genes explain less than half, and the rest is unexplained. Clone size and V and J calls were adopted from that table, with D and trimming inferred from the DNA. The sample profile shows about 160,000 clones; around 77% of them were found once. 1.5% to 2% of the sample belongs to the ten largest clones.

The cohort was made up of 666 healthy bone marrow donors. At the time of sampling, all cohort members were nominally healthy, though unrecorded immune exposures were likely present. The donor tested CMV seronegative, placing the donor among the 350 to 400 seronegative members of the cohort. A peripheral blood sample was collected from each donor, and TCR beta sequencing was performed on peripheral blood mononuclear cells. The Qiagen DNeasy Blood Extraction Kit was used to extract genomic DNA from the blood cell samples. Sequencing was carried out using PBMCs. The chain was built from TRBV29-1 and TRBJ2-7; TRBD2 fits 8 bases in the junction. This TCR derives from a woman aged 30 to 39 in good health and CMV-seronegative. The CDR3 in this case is CSVEGPGGEWEQYF. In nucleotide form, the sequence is TGCAGCGTTGAAGGGCCGGGGGGGGAATGGGAGCAGTACTTC.